The subject of this entry is one T cell receptor (beta chain). Its cognate antigen is unknown. Sequenced by immunoSEQ multiplex PCR; TCRdb stores in-frame clones only, minus some. Of some 150,000 clones in the sample, approximately 91% were seen once. This record comes from a study of T cell responses to AZD1222 COVID-19 vaccine. Study-wide findings and caveats: Spike-wide vaccine-associated CD4 TCRs dominated at 160-218 and 743-854. Only six people who got AZD1222 tested seropositive at baseline. In a largely white British group with more females than males, clonal diversity was possibly underestimated. Sampling that yielded the repertoires occurred only after the peak T cell response.

Trimming at V came to 0 bases and at J to 6 bases, leaving 4 bases not matched to a gene. The CDR3 has 16 amino acids. The germline CDR1 and CDR2 sequences are MNHEY and SMNVEV (reference sequence). The chain is built from TRBV27 and TRBJ1-5, with 11 bases aligning to TRBD1. The material sequenced was peripheral blood, taken 28 days after the second dose of the MenACWY control vaccine. The receptor's source is an adult who received the MenACWY meningococcal vaccine as a control. The CDR3 DNA reads TGTGCCAGCAGTTTATCGGACAGGGGGCAAGGTCAGCCCCAGCATTTT. Its translation is CASSLSDRGQGQPQHF.